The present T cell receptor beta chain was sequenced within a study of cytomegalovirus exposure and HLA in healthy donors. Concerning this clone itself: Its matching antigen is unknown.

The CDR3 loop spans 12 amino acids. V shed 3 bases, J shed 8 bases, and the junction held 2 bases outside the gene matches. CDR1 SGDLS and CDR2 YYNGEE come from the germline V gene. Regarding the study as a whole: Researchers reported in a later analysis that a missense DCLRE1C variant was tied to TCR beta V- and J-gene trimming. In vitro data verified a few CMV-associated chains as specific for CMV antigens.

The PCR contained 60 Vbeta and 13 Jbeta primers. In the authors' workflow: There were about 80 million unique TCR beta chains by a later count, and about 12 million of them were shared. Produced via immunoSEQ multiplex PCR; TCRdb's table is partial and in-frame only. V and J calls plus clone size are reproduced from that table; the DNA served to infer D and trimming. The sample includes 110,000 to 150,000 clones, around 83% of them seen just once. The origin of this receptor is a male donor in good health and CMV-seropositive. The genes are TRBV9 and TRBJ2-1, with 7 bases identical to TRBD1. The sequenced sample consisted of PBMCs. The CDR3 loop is CASSGQGHEQFF. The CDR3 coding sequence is TGTGCCAGCAGCGGACAGGGCCATGAGCAGTTCTTC.